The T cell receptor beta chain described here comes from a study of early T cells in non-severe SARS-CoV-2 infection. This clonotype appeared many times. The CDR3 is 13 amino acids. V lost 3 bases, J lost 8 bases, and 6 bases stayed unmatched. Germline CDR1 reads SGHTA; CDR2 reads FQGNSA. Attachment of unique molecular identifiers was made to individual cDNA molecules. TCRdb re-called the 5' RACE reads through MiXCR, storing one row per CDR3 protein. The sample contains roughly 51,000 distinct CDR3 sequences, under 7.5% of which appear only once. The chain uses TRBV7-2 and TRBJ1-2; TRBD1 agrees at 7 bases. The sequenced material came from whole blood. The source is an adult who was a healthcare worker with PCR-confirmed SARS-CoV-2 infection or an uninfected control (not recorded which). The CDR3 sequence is CASSLTGNGGYTF. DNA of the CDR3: TGTGCCAGCAGCTTGACAGGGAATGGCGGCTACACCTTC.